The present T cell receptor (beta chain) was sequenced within a study of cytomegalovirus exposure and HLA in healthy donors. Overall study results and limits: Presence/absence analyses rested on an assumption that sequencing depth was roughly uniform across donors.

The PCR made use of 60 Vbeta and 13 Jbeta primers. TCRdb keeps only in-frame clones here, not all; method: immunoSEQ multiplex PCR. This table holds 200,000 or so clones, around four fifths found once. This clone was picked up a small number of times. Its antigen remains unidentified. The source is a man aged 45-65 years in good health and CMV-seronegative. The sample taken for sequencing was PBMCs.

CDR3 sequence (DNA): TGTGCCAGCAGCCCCCAGTACGGCAGCGGTTCACCCCTCCACTTT. Translated: CASSPQYGSGSPLHF. The J gene is TRBJ1-6, the V gene TRBV9, with D unclear. Germline V gene data show CDR1 as SGDLS and CDR2 as YYNGEE. Trimming took 4 bases from V and 9 from J, leaving 17 bases between them. There are 15 residues in the CDR3.